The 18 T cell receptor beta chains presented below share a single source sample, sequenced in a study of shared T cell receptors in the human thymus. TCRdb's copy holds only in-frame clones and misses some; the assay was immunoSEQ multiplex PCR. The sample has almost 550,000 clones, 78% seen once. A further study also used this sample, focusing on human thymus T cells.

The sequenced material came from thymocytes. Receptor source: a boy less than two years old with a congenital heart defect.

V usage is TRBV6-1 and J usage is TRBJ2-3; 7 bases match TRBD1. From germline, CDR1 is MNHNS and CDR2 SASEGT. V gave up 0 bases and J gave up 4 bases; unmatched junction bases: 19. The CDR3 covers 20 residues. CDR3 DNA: TGTGCCAGCAGTGAAGCTAACATTATGGACAGGCGAGGGGGCCCAGATACGCAGTATTTT. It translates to CASSEANIMDRRGGPDTQYF.

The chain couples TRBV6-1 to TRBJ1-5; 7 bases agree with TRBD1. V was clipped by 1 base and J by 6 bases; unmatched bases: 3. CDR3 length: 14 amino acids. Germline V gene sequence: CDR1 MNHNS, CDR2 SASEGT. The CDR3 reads CASSEDPGGQPQHF. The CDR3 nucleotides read TGTGCCAGCAGTGAAGATCCAGGGGGTCAGCCCCAGCATTTT.

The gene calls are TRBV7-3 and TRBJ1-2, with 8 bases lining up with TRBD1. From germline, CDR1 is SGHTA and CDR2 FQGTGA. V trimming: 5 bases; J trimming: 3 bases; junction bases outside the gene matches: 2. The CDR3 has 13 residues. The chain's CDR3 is CASSQDRDYGYTF. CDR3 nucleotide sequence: TGTGCCAGCAGCCAGGACAGGGACTATGGCTACACCTTC.

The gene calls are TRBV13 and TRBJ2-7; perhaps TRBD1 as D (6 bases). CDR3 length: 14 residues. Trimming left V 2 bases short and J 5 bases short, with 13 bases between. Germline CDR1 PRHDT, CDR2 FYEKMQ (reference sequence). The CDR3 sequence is CASSLNRAIHEQYF. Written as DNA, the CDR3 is TGTGCCAGCAGCTTAAACAGGGCTATCCACGAGCAGTACTTC.

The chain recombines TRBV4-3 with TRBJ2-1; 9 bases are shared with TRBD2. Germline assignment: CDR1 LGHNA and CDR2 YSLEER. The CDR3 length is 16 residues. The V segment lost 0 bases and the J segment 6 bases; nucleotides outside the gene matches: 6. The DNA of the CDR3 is TGCGCCAGCAGCCAAGACTCGGGACTAGCACTCAATGAGCAGTTCTTC. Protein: CASSQDSGLALNEQFF.

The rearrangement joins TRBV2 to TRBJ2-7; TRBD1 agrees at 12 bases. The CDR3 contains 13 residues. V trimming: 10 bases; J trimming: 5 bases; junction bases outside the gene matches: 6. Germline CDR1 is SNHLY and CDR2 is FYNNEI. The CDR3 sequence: CATTGTGGHEQYF. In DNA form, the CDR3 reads TGTGCCACTACCGGGACAGGGGGCCACGAGCAGTACTTC.

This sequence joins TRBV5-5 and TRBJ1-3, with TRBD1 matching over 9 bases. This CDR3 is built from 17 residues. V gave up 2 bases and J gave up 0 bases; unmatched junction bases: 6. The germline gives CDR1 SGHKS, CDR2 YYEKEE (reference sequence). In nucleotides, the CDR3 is TGTGCCAGCAGCTTCGACAGGGGGTACGGCTCTGGAAACACCATATATTTT. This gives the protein CASSFDRGYGSGNTIYF.

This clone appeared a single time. The CDR3 bases are TGTGCCAGCAGTGACGCCGGACAGGGGTACAATCAGCCCCAGCATTTT. This encodes CASSDAGQGYNQPQHF. This chain uses TRBV6-4 with TRBJ1-5; 9 nucleotides align to TRBD1. Per the germline V gene, CDR1 is MRHNA and CDR2 is SNTAGT. V was clipped by 2 bases and J by 3 bases; unmatched bases: 5. CDR3 length: 16 residues.

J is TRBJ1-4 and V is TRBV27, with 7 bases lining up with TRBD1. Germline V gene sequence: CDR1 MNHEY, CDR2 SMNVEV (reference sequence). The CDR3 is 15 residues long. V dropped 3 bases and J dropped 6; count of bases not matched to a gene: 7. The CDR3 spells CASSLGGQHHEKLFF. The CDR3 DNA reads TGTGCCAGCAGTTTGGGGGGACAGCACCATGAAAAACTGTTTTTT. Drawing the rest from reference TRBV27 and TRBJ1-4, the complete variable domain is EAQVTQNPRYLITVTGKKLTVTCSQNMNHEYMSWYRQDPGLGLRQIYYSMNVEVTDKGDVPEGYKVSRKEKRNFPLILESPSPNQTSLYFCASSLGGQHHEKLFFGSGTQLSVL.

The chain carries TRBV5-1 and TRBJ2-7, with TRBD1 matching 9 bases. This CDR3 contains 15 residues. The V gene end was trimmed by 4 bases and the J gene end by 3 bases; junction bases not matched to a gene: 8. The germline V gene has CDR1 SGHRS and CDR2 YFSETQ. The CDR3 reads CASSHGTGKNYEQYF. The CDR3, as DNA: TGCGCCAGCAGCCACGGGACAGGGAAAAACTACGAGCAGTACTTC.

CDR3 sequence: CASSTRTGQGYTF. The CDR3 region has the DNA TGTGCCAGCAGTACCCGGACAGGACAAGGCTACACCTTC. The chain links TRBV27 to TRBJ1-2, with TRBD1 matching over 7 bases. The CDR3 consists of 13 residues. CDR1 is MNHEY and CDR2 is SMNVEV in the germline V gene (reference sequence). With 5 bases clipped from V and 8 bases from J, the junction kept 8 bases outside the gene matches.

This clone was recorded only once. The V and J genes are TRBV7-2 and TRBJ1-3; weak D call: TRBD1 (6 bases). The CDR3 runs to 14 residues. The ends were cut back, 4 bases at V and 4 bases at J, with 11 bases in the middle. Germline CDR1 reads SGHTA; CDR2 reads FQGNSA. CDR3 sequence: CASSSQGSGNTIYF. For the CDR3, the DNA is TGTGCCAGCAGCTCCCAGGGGTCAGGAAACACCATATATTTT. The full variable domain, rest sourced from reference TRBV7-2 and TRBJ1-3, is GAGVSQSPSNKVTEKGKDVELRCDPISGHTALYWYRQSLGQGLEFLIYFQGNSAPDKSGLPSDRFSAERTGGSVSTLTIQRTQQEDSAVYLCASSSQGSGNTIYFGEGSWLTVV.

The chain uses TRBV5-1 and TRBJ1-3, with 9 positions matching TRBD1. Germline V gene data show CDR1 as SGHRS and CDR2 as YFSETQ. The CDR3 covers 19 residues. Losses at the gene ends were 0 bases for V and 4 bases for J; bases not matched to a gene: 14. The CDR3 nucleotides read TGCGCCAGCAGCTTGGGTCGGACGGGACAGGGAGATTCCGGAAACACCATATATTTT. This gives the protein CASSLGRTGQGDSGNTIYF.

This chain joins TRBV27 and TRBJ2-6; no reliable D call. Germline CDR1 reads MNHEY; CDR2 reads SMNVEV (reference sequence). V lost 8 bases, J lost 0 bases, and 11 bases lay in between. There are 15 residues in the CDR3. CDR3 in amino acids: CASGPPLSGANVLTF. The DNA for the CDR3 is TGTGCCAGCGGCCCCCCTCTCTCTGGGGCCAACGTCCTGACTTTC.

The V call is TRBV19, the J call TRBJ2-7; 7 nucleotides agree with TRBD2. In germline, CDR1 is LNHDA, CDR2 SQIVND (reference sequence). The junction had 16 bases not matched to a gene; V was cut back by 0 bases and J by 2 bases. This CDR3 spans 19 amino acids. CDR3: CASSIDSGGVGRSTYEQYF. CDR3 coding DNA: TGTGCCAGTAGTATAGATAGTGGGGGGGTTGGGCGGTCGACCTACGAGCAGTACTTC.

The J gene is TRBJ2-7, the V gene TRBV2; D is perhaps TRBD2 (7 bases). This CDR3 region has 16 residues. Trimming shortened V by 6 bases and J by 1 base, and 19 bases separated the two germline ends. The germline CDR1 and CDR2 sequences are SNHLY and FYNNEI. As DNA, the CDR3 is TGTGCCAGCAGCGAGGTCTGGGGGAGGGGGTCCTACGAGCAGTACTTC. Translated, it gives CASSEVWGRGSYEQYF.

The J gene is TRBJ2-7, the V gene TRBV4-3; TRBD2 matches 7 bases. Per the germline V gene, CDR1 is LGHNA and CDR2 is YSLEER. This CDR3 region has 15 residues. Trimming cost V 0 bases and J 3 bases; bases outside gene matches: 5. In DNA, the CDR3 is TGCGCCAGCAGCCAAGAATTGCCGGGAGGCTACGAGCAGTACTTC. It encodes CASSQELPGGYEQYF.

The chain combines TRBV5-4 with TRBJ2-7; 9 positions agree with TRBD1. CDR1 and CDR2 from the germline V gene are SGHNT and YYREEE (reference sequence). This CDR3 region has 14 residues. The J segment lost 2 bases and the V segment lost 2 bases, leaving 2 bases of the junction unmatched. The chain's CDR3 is CASSLTGGTYEQYF. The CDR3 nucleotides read TGTGCCAGCAGCTTAACAGGGGGCACCTACGAGCAGTACTTC. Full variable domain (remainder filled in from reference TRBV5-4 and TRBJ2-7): ETGVTQSPTHLIKTRGQQVTLRCSSQSGHNTVSWYQQALGQGPQFIFQYYREEENGRGNFPPRFSGLQFPNYSSELNVNALELDDSALYLCASSLTGGTYEQYFGPGTRLTVT.